Listed below are T cell receptor beta chains from one sample, sequenced in a study of cytomegalovirus exposure and HLA in healthy donors. TCRdb's table, derived via immunoSEQ multiplex PCR, lists solely in-frame clones and lacks some. The sample includes around 130,000 clones, 75% to 85% of them seen just once. Sequenced sample: PBMCs. Every receptor here comes from a girl under 10 years old in good health and CMV-seronegative. The CDR3 runs from the conserved cysteine through the conserved F or W. A D gene is named only where the DNA matches it firmly. Clone size, where shown, is once, few, many, or a class for clones that have expanded.

>-|TRBV27|-|TRBJ2-7
CASSLSADYEQYF
TGTGCCAGCAGTTTATCGGCAGACTACGAGCAGTACTTC
>few|TRBV5-5|-|TRBJ1-4
CASSSAVEYEKLFF
TGTGCCAGCAGCTCGGCGGTAGAATATGAAAAACTGTTTTTT
>-|TRBV29-1|TRBD1|TRBJ2-3
CSVAQGATDTQYF
TGCAGCGTTGCACAGGGGGCGACAGATACGCAGTATTTT
>-|TRBV27|TRBD1|TRBJ2-7
CASSPDRGLYEQYF
TGTGCCAGCAGTCCCGACAGGGGGCTCTACGAGCAGTACTTC
>-|TRBV28|-|TRBJ2-7
CASSLAGPMTYEQYF
TGTGCCAGCAGTTTGGCGGGACCGATGACCTACGAGCAGTACTTC
>once|TRBV30|-|TRBJ2-1
CAWTRFRDNEQFF
TGTGCCTGGACCCGATTCAGGGACAATGAGCAGTTCTTC
>-|TRBV7-6|-|TRBJ2-3
CASSLEHLALDTQYF
TGTGCCAGCAGCTTAGAACATTTGGCCTTAGATACGCAGTATTTT
>once|TRBV28|-|TRBJ1-1
CASCKTENEVYGMNTEAFF
TGTGCCAGCTGCAAGACGGAAAATGAGGTATACGGCATGAACACTGAAGCTTTCTTT
>-|TRBV5-8|-|TRBJ1-1
CASSLGASQGLYEAFF
TGTGCCAGCAGCTTGGGGGCGTCCCAGGGGCTCTATGAAGCTTTCTTT
>-|TRBV6-5|TRBD1|TRBJ1-1
CASSQDRWGDTEAFF
TGTGCCAGCAGTCAGGACAGGTGGGGTGATACTGAAGCTTTCTTT
>-|TRBV2|-|TRBJ1-1
CASSYRQERNTEAFF
TGTGCCAGCAGTTACAGACAGGAGAGGAACACTGAAGCTTTCTTT
>few|TRBV4-1|TRBD1|TRBJ2-1
CASSQDTGTGKANEQFF
TGCGCCAGCAGCCAAGACACCGGGACAGGGAAGGCAAATGAGCAGTTCTTC
>once|TRBV7-9|TRBD2|TRBJ2-3
CASGLPRTSGPTQYF
TGTGCCAGCGGATTACCGAGGACTAGCGGGCCGACCCAGTATTTT
>few|TRBV6-1|-|TRBJ1-4
CASSEVYGEKLFF
TGTGCCAGCAGTGAAGTCTACGGGGAAAAACTGTTTTTT
>-|TRBV5-6|TRBD1|TRBJ2-2
CASSFLRDRGTGELFF
TGTGCCAGCAGCTTCTTACGGGACAGGGGTACCGGGGAGCTGTTTTTT
>-|TRBV7-8|TRBD2|TRBJ2-2
CASSPGTSGSSGAGELFF
TGTGCCAGCAGCCCTGGGACGAGCGGGAGCTCTGGGGCCGGGGAGCTGTTTTTT
>-|TRBV6-1|TRBD1|TRBJ1-6
CASSAGTEGGSYNSPLHF
TGTGCCAGCAGTGCCGGGACAGAAGGAGGGTCATATAATTCACCCCTCCACTTT
>-|TRBV5-1|TRBD2|TRBJ2-2
CASSLLLLAGNTGELFF
TGCGCCAGCAGCTTGTTACTACTAGCGGGGAACACCGGGGAGCTGTTTTTT
>-|TRBV9|TRBD2|TRBJ2-2
CASRGSSGEGTGELFF
TGTGCCAGCAGGGGGAGTAGCGGGGAGGGCACCGGGGAGCTGTTTTTT
>-|TRBV11-3|TRBD2|TRBJ2-5
CASSKGTSWEETQYF
TGTGCCAGCAGCAAAGGGACTAGCTGGGAAGAGACCCAGTACTTC
>-|TRBV5-1|TRBD2|TRBJ2-7
CASSLFQRGRYEQYF
TGCGCCAGCAGCTTGTTCCAGCGGGGACGATACGAGCAGTACTTC
>-|TRBV5-6|TRBD2|TRBJ2-7
CASSSPTLAGEGSYEQYF
TGTGCCAGCAGCTCCCCCACCCTAGCGGGAGAAGGGTCCTACGAGCAGTACTTC
>-|TRBV11-2|TRBD1|TRBJ1-1
CASSSTGRWTEAFF
TGTGCCAGCAGCTCGACAGGGCGTTGGACTGAAGCTTTCTTT
>-|TRBV5-1|TRBD2|TRBJ2-3
CASSRGGGGIHTDTQYF
TGCGCCAGCAGCCGGGGGGGCGGGGGGATCCACACAGATACGCAGTATTTT
>-|TRBV9|TRBD1|TRBJ2-5
CASSIGTAKETQYF
TGTGCCAGCAGCATCGGGACAGCAAAAGAGACCCAGTACTTC
>-|TRBV25-1|-|TRBJ2-1
CASRLGERQFF
TGTGCCAGCAGACTCGGTGAGAGGCAGTTCTTC
>-|TRBV30|-|TRBJ1-2
CAWTVEGYGYTF
TGTGCCTGGACGGTGGAGGGGTATGGCTACACCTTC
>-|TRBV21-1|-|TRBJ1-4
CASSKRWRPATNEKLFF
TGTGCCAGCAGCAAACGGTGGAGGCCTGCAACTAATGAAAAACTGTTTTTT
>few|TRBV6-1|-|TRBJ2-2
CASPPAGSFTGELFF
TGTGCCAGCCCCCCGGCGGGAAGTTTTACCGGGGAGCTGTTTTTT
>-|TRBV7-9|-|TRBJ2-7
CASSTPLTRYEQYF
TGTGCCAGCAGCACCCCCTTAACACGATACGAGCAGTACTTC
>-|TRBV27|-|TRBJ2-5
CASSTRTGKVIQETQYF
TGTGCCAGCTCCACAAGAACCGGGAAGGTGATTCAAGAGACCCAGTACTTC
>-|TRBV4-1|-|TRBJ1-1
CASSYTGTEAFF
TGCGCCAGCAGCTACACAGGGACTGAAGCTTTCTTT
>-|TRBV4-3|-|TRBJ1-3
CASSQVGGGFHSGNTIYF
TGCGCCAGCAGCCAAGTAGGGGGGGGGTTCCACTCTGGAAACACCATATATTTT
>-|TRBV27|-|TRBJ1-5
CASSRAPSGPNQPQHF
TGTGCCAGCAGTAGGGCCCCATCAGGGCCCAATCAGCCCCAGCATTTT
>-|TRBV29-1|-|TRBJ1-1
CSAREWGRDTEAFF
TGCAGCGCCCGGGAATGGGGGAGGGACACTGAAGCTTTCTTT
>-|TRBV19|-|TRBJ2-5
CASSISTAQETQYF
TGTGCCAGTAGTATATCGACAGCTCAAGAGACCCAGTACTTC
>-|TRBV6-1|TRBD2|TRBJ2-3
CASIGTSGKTDTQYF
TGTGCCAGCATCGGGACTAGCGGGAAAACAGATACGCAGTATTTT
>-|TRBV5-1|TRBD1|TRBJ2-2
CASSLNGQGANGELFF
TGCGCCAGCAGCTTGAACGGACAGGGGGCGAACGGGGAGCTGTTTTTT
>-|TRBV5-6|-|TRBJ1-6
CASTIAGAGNSPLHF
TGTGCCAGCACCATTGCGGGGGCTGGTAATTCACCCCTCCACTTT
>-|TRBV27|TRBD1|TRBJ2-7
CASSYLAGQGHEQYF
TGTGCCAGCAGTTACTTAGCTGGACAGGGCCACGAGCAGTACTTC
>-|TRBV4-1|TRBD2|TRBJ2-3
CASSQDFLAGGFTDTQYF
TGCGCCAGCAGCCAAGATTTTCTAGCGGGGGGGTTCACAGATACGCAGTATTTT
>-|TRBV6-8|TRBD1|TRBJ1-5
CASSYRQGGAYNQPQHF
TGTGCCAGCAGTTACCGCCAAGGGGGCGCGTACAATCAGCCCCAGCATTTT